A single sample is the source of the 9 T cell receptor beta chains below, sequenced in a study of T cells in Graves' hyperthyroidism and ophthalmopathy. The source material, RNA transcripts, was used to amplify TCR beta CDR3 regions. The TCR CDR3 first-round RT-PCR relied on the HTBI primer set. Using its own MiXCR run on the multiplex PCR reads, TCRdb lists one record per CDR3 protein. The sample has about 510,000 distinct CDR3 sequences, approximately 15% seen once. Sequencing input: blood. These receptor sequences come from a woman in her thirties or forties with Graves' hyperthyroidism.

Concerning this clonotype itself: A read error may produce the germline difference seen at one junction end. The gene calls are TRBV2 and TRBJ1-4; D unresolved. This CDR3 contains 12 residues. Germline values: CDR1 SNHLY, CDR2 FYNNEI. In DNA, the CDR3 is TGTGCCAGCAGTGGAAACGATGAAAACCTGTTTTTT. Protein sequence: CASSGNDENLFF.

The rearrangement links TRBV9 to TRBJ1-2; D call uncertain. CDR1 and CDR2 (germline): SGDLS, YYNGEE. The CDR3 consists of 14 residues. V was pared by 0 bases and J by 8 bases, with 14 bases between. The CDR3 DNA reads TGTGCCAGCAGCGTAGATTGGGCAGGCCGAGGCTACACCTTC. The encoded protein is CASSVDWAGRGYTF.

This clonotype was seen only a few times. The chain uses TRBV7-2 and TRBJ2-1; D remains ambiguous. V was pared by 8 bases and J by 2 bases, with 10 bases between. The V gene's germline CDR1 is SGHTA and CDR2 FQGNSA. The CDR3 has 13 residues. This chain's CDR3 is CASGRPPYNEQFF. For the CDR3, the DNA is TGTGCCAGCGGTAGACCCCCCTACAATGAGCAGTTCTTC.

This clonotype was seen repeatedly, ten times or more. CDR3 sequence: CASSYGGLADEQYF. In nucleotides, the CDR3 is TGTGCCAGCAGTTACGGGGGACTAGCGGACGAGCAGTACTTC. The genes are TRBV6-2 or TRBV6-3 and TRBJ2-7; 11 nucleotides agree with TRBD2. Trimming at V came to 2 bases and at J to 5 bases, leaving 2 bases not matched to a gene. This CDR3 is 14 amino acids long. CDR1 is MNHEY, CDR2 SVGEGT, per germline.

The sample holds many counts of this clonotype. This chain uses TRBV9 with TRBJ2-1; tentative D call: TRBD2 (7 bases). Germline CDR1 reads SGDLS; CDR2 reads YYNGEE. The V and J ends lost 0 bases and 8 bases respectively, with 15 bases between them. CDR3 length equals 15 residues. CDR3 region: CASSVEGGRADEQFF. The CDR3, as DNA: TGTGCCAGCAGCGTAGAAGGGGGGAGGGCCGATGAGCAGTTCTTC.

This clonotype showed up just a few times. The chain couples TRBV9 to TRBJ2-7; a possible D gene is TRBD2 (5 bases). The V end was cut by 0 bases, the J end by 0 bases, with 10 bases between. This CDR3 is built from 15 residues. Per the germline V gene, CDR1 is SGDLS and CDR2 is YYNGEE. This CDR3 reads CASSVGGSHSYEQYF. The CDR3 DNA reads TGTGCCAGCAGCGTAGGCGGGTCCCACTCCTACGAGCAGTACTTC.

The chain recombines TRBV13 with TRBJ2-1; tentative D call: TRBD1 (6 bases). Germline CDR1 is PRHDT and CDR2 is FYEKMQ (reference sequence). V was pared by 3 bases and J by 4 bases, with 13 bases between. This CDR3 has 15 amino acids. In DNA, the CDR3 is TGTGCCAGCAGCTTCCAGGGGCTGGGATACAATGAGCAGTTCTTC. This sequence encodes CASSFQGLGYNEQFF. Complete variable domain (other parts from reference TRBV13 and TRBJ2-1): AAGVIQSPRHLIKEKRETATLKCYPIPRHDTVYWYQQGPGQDPQFLISFYEKMQSDKGSIPDRFSAQQFSDYHSELNMSSLELGDSALYFCASSFQGLGYNEQFFGPGTRLTVL.

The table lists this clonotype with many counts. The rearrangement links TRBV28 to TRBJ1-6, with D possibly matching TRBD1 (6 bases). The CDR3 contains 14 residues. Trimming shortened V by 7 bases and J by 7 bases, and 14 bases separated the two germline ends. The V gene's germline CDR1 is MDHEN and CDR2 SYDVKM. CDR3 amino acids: CASTLGQRNSPLHF. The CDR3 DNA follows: TGTGCCAGCACCCTTGGACAGAGGAATTCACCCCTCCACTTT.

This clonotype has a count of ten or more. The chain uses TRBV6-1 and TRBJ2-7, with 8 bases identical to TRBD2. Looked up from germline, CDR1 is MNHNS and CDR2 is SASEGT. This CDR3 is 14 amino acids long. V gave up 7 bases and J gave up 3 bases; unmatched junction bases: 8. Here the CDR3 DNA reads TGTGCCAGCACCGAACGGGGGGGGCACTACGAGCAGTACTTC. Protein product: CASTERGGHYEQYF.